One and the same sample provided the 9 T cell receptor beta chains below, sequenced in a study of blood T cell repertoires in COVID-19. The data were produced by immunoSEQ multiplex PCR, yet TCRdb's version contains in-frame clones alone and is incomplete. The repertoire consists of 55,000 to 80,000 clones, with roughly four fifths occurring once and the leading ten covering about 28%. The specimen sequenced was peripheral blood. All receptors come from an elderly woman with acute or convalescent COVID-19.

The chain has TRBV5-1 and TRBJ2-3; TRBD2 aligns across 11 bases. The CDR3 is 15 amino acids. With 3 bases clipped from V and 3 bases from J, the junction kept 3 bases outside the gene matches. Germline assignment: CDR1 SGHRS and CDR2 YFSETQ. The CDR3 region has the DNA TGCGCCAGCAGCTCTACTAGCGGGAGAACAGATACGCAGTATTTT. Its translation is CASSSTSGRTDTQYF.

This clone appeared a few times. The J gene is TRBJ2-2, the V gene TRBV7-2; no clear D. V was cut by 2 bases and J by 1 base, with 5 bases left in between. Germline CDR1 and CDR2: SGHTA and FQGNSA. This CDR3 has 14 amino acids. The CDR3: CASSLIQNTGELFF. As DNA, the CDR3 is TGTGCCAGCAGCTTAATACAGAACACCGGGGAGCTGTTTTTT.

The V and J genes are TRBV11-3 and TRBJ2-5; D perhaps matches TRBD2 (6 bases). V was clipped by 6 bases and J by 9 bases, with 20 bases between them. The CDR3 spans 14 residues. Germline V gene sequence: CDR1 SGHNT, CDR2 YENEEA. The CDR3 sequence: CASSTGTRPGAQYF. For the CDR3, the DNA is TGTGCCAGCAGTACCGGGACGCGGCCGGGGGCCCAGTACTTC.

The chain carries TRBV3-1 (or the pseudogene TRBV3-2) and TRBJ1-6; 8 bases line up with TRBD1. The CDR3 spans 14 residues. V shed 3 bases and J 10 bases; nucleotides not matched to a gene: 5. Germline V CDR1 and CDR2: LGHDT, YNNKEL (reference sequence). The CDR3 reads CASSQGQARSPLHF. CDR3 nucleotides: TGTGCCAGCAGCCAGGGACAGGCCCGATCACCCCTCCACTTT.

The chain employs TRBV19 and TRBJ1-5; D is unresolved. The germline CDR1 and CDR2 sequences are LNHDA and SQIVND (reference sequence). Trimming stripped 3 bases from V and 4 bases from J, with 4 bases between. This CDR3 is built from 12 residues. CDR3 region: CASSIQNQPQHF. CDR3 sequence (DNA): TGTGCCAGTAGTATCCAGAATCAGCCCCAGCATTTT.

This clone occurred a few times. The V call is TRBV30, the J call TRBJ1-6, with 7 bases lining up with TRBD1. V dropped 1 base and J dropped 5; count of bases not matched to a gene: 8. This CDR3 is built from 16 residues. The germline CDR1 and CDR2 sequences are GTSNPN and SVGIG (reference sequence). The CDR3 here is CAWSADRLENNSPLHF. The CDR3 DNA is TGTGCCTGGAGTGCGGACAGGCTGGAAAATAATTCACCCCTCCACTTT.

The CDR3 DNA follows: TGTGCCAGCAGTGGGGGGACAGGGGGCCCTGGAAACACCATATATTTT. Encoded protein: CASSGGTGGPGNTIYF. This sequence joins TRBV2 and TRBJ1-3; 12 positions match TRBD1. Germline V gene lookup returns CDR1 SNHLY and CDR2 FYNNEI. V dropped 4 bases and J dropped 2; count of bases not matched to a gene: 3. The CDR3 runs 16 residues.

The rearrangement links TRBV29-1 to TRBJ2-5, with 7 nucleotides matching TRBD2. Germline lookup yields CDR1 SQVTM and CDR2 ANQGSEA. V shed 4 bases, J shed 2 bases, and the junction held 10 bases outside the gene matches. CDR3 length: 15 residues. The CDR3 protein is CSVGGPSGNQETQYF. In DNA, the CDR3 is TGCAGCGTTGGGGGTCCGAGCGGGAATCAAGAGACCCAGTACTTC.

This rearrangement joins TRBV19 to TRBJ2-2; possible D gene TRBD2, 5 bases. V was trimmed by 1 base and J by 6 bases, leaving 12 bases between them. Germline values: CDR1 LNHDA, CDR2 SQIVND (reference sequence). This CDR3 is built from 15 residues. For the CDR3, the DNA is TGTGCCAGTAGTATAGCCTCTGACGGGGCCGGGGAGCTGTTTTTT. It specifies CASSIASDGAGELFF. Based on the CDR3 plus reference TRBV19 and TRBJ2-2, the full variable domain is DGGITQSPKYLFRKEGQNVTLSCEQNLNHDAMYWYRQDPGQGLRLIYYSQIVNDFQKGDIAEGYSVSREKKESFPLTVTSAQKNPTAFYLCASSIASDGAGELFFGEGSRLTVL.